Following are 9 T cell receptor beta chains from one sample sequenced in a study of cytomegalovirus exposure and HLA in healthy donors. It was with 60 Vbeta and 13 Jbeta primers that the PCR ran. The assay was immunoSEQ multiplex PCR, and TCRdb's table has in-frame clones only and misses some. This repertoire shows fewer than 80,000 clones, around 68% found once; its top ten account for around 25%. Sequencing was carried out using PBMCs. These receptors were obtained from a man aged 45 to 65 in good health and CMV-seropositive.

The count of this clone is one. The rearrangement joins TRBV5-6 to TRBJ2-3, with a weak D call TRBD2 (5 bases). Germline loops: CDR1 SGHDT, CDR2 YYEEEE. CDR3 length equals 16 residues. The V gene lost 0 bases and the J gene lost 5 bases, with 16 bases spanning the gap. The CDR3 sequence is CASSLGAGVAVDTQYF. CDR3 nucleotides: TGTGCCAGCAGCTTGGGTGCCGGGGTGGCGGTAGATACGCAGTATTTT.

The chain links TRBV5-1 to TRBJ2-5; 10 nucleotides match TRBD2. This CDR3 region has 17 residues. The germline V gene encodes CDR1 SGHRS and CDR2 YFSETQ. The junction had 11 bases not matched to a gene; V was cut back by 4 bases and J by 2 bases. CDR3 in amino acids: CASSQNVAGGRQETQYF. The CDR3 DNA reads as TGCGCCAGCAGCCAAAACGTAGCGGGGGGACGGCAAGAGACCCAGTACTTC.

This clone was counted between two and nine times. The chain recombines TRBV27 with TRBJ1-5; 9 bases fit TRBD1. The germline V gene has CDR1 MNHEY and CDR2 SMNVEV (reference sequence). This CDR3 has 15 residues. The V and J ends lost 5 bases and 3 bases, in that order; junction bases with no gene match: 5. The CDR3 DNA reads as TGTGCCAGCAGTAGGGACAGGGCCCCCAATCAGCCCCAGCATTTT. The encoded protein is CASSRDRAPNQPQHF.

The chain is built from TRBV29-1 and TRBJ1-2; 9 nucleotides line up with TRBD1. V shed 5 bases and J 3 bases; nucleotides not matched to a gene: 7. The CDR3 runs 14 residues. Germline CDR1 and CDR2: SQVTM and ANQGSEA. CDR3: CSVKGTGLDYGYTF. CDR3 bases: TGCAGCGTTAAAGGGACAGGGCTCGACTATGGCTACACCTTC.

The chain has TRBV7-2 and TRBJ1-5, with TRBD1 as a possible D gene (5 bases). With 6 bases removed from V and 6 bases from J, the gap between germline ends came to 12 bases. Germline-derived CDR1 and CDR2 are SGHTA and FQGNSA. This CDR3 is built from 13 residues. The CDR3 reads CASSYRGSQPQHF. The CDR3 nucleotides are TGTGCCAGCAGTTACCGGGGGTCTCAGCCCCAGCATTTT.

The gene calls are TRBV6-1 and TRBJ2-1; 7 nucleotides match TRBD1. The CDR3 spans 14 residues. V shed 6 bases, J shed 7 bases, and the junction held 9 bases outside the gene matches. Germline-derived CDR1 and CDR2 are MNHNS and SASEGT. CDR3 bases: TGTGCCAGCAGACCCGACAGGGTTGGGAATGAGCAGTTCTTC. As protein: CASRPDRVGNEQFF.

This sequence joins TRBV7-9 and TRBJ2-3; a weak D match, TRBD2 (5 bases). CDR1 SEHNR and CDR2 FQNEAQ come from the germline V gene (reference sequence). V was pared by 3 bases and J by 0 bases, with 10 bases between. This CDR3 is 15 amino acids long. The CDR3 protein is CASSFLAGSTDTQYF. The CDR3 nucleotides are TGTGCCAGCAGCTTCCTAGCCGGGAGCACAGATACGCAGTATTTT.

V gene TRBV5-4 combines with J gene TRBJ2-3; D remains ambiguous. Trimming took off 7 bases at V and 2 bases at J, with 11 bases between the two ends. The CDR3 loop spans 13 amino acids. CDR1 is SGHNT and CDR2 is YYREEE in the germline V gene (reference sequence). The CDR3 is CASGLPNTDTQYF. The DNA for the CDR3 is TGTGCCAGCGGTCTCCCTAACACAGATACGCAGTATTTT.

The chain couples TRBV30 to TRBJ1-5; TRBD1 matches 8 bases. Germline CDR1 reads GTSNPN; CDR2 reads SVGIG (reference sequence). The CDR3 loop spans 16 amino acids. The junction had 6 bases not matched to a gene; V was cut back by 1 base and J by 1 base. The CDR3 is CAWSAVGTGSNQPQHF. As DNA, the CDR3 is TGTGCCTGGAGTGCTGTCGGGACAGGCAGCAATCAGCCCCAGCATTTT.